This TCR beta chain was recorded in a study of human T cells and chemical hapten exposure. Indicated time point: pre-sensitization, week 0. As for treatment: therapeutic diphenylcyclopropenone sensitization with weekly scalp DPC. TCRdb redid the calling of the RACE reads with MiXCR, one entry per CDR3 protein. The sample shows about 260,000 distinct CDR3 sequences, 7.5% to 9% of them seen only once. The ends were cut back, 7 bases at V and 5 bases at J, with 18 bases in the middle. The CDR3 has 14 residues. This sequence originates from a woman between 35 and 50 years old with alopecia areata. Some clones in this sample may be carry-over from other donors' samples. This rearrangement joins TRBV12-3 or TRBV12-4 to TRBJ2-7; D unresolved. The sample here was whole blood, taken in connection with sensitization to the hapten diphenylcyclopropenone (DPC). The CDR3 reads CASTSGEGFHEQYF. The CDR3 nucleotides read TGTGCCAGCACCTCAGGCGAAGGTTTCCACGAGCAGTACTTC.